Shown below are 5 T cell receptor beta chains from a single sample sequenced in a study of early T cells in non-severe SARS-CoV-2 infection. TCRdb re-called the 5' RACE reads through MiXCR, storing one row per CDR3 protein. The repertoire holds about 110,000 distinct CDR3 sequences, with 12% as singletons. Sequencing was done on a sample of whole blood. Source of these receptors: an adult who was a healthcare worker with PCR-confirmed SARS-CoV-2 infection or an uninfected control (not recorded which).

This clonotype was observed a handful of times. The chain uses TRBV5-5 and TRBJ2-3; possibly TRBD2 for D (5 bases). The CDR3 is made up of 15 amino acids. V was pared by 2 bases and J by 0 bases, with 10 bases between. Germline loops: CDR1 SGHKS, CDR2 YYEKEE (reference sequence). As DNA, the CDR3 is TGTGCCAGCAGCTTACGGGGAACTAGCACAGATACGCAGTATTTT. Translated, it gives CASSLRGTSTDTQYF.

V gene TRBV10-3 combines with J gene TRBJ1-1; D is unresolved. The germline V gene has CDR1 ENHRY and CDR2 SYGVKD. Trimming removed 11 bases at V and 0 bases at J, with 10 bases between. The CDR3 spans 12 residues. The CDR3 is CAVGSMNTEAFF. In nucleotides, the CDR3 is TGTGCCGTCGGGTCCATGAACACTGAAGCTTTCTTT.

The CDR3 region is CASSGTHGDEAFF. CDR3 nucleotide sequence: TGTGCCAGCTCCGGGACACATGGGGATGAAGCTTTCTTT. The J gene is TRBJ1-1, the V gene TRBV9; a possible D gene is TRBD1 (6 bases). V lost 7 bases to trimming and J lost 7 bases, with 17 bases between them. The CDR3 spans 13 residues. CDR1 and CDR2 from the germline V gene are SGDLS and YYNGEE.

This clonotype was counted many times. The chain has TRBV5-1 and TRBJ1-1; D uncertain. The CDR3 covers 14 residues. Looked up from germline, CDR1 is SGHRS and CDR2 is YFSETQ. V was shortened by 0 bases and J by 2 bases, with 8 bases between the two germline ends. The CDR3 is CASSLDGINTEAFF. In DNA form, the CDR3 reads TGCGCCAGCAGCTTGGACGGGATAAACACTGAAGCTTTCTTT.

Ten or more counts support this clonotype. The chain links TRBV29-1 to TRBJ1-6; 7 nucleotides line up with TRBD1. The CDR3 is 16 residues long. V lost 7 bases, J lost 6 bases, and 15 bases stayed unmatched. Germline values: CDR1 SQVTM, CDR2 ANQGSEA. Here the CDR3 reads CSARDRVAFFNSPLHF. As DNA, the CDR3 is TGCAGCGCTCGAGACAGGGTAGCGTTTTTTAATTCACCCCTCCACTTT.